One sample yielded the 22 T cell receptor beta chains listed below, sequenced in a study of TIL therapy for anti-PD-1-resistant metastatic lung cancer. The libraries were made with immunoSEQ v3. Here immunoSEQ multiplex PCR was the method, and the copy in TCRdb shows in-frame clones only, minus some. The data show approximately 45,000 clones, approximately 79% seen once. The time point: pre-treatment sample, taken before nivolumab and TIL therapy. The specimen comprised blood, sampled at baseline. These receptors originate from an older man with non-small cell lung cancer.

The chain is built from TRBV27 and TRBJ1-2; weak D call: TRBD1 (6 bases). The CDR3 contains 15 residues. V was pared by 0 bases and J by 6 bases, with 14 bases between. Germline assignment: CDR1 MNHEY and CDR2 SMNVEV (reference sequence). The CDR3 DNA follows: TGTGCCAGCAGTTTATCCCTAGGGGGGAAGGATGGCTACACCTTC. Translating gives CASSLSLGGKDGYTF.

This clone is medium-sized within its sample. The rearrangement uses TRBV19 and TRBJ1-5, with D possibly matching TRBD1 (6 bases). This CDR3 has 18 amino acids. Trimming took 5 bases from V and 2 from J, leaving 22 bases between them. Germline-derived CDR1 and CDR2 are LNHDA and SQIVND (reference sequence). In nucleotides, the CDR3 is TGTGCCAGTAGTTCCCCTTTGGGGGGCCGTGTTCGCAATCAGCCCCAGCATTTT. As protein: CASSSPLGGRVRNQPQHF.

This clone appeared a few times. The V and J genes are TRBV30 and TRBJ1-2; D gene ambiguous. This CDR3 has 14 amino acids. The V end was cut by 0 bases, the J end by 4 bases, with 12 bases between. Germline V CDR1 and CDR2: GTSNPN, SVGIG (reference sequence). This CDR3 is CAWSVSGGIYGYTF. CDR3 bases: TGTGCCTGGAGTGTATCAGGAGGGATCTATGGCTACACCTTC.

This clone was detected once. The chain is built from TRBV7-2 and TRBJ1-6; no firm D call. This CDR3 contains 19 residues. Trimming took 5 bases from V and 0 from J, leaving 20 bases between them. Germline V gene lookup returns CDR1 SGHTA and CDR2 FQGNSA. CDR3 loop: CASSAPRFGLSSYNSPLHF. Written as DNA, the CDR3 is TGTGCCAGCAGCGCCCCCCGGTTTGGACTGAGCTCCTATAATTCACCCCTCCACTTT.

The chain links TRBV27 to TRBJ1-1; no definite D call. Germline CDR1 is MNHEY and CDR2 is SMNVEV (reference sequence). The V end was cut by 2 bases, the J end by 9 bases, with 16 bases between. CDR3 length equals 14 residues. The CDR3 region has the DNA TGTGCCAGCAGTTTAAGGCCAGCGTCGGATAAAGCTTTCTTT. Protein: CASSLRPASDKAFF.

The gene calls are TRBV27 and TRBJ1-6, with D tentatively TRBD1 (5 bases). V shed 5 bases and J shed 7 bases, with 15 bases lying between them. This CDR3 region has 15 residues. Germline V lookup: CDR1 MNHEY, CDR2 SMNVEV (reference sequence). The CDR3 here is CASSPGTVKNSPLHF. The CDR3 DNA sequence: TGTGCCAGCAGTCCAGGGACGGTGAAGAATTCACCCCTCCACTTT.

In its sample, this clone was seen a few times. The gene calls are TRBV19 and TRBJ1-1; D is uncertain. Germline V CDR1 and CDR2: LNHDA, SQIVND (reference sequence). The germline V and J ends were trimmed by 5 bases and 11 bases, with 15 bases remaining between them. CDR3 size: 12 residues. The CDR3 loop is CASSAWELGAFF. The CDR3, as DNA: TGTGCCAGTAGTGCTTGGGAACTTGGCGCTTTCTTT.

The sample holds one count of this clone. V and J are TRBV4-1 and TRBJ2-3; D is uncertain. The CDR3 is 13 amino acids. V lost 2 bases and J 3 bases, leaving 6 bases between the germline ends. Germline lookup yields CDR1 MGHRA and CDR2 YSYEKL. The CDR3 nucleotides read TGCGCCAGCAGCCAAACTCTGACAGATACGCAGTATTTT. It specifies CASSQTLTDTQYF.

The V call is TRBV11-1, the J call TRBJ1-6; D may be TRBD1 (5 bases). Germline-derived CDR1 and CDR2 are SGHAT and FQDESV (reference sequence). V lost 2 bases and J lost 5, with 10 bases in between. The CDR3 has 15 amino acids. CDR3 sequence: CASSLRQGDNSPLHF. The CDR3, as DNA: TGTGCCAGCAGCTTAAGGCAGGGCGATAATTCACCCCTCCACTTT.

V and J are TRBV5-1 and TRBJ1-4; no clear D. Germline values: CDR1 SGHRS, CDR2 YFSETQ. The length of the CDR3 is 12 residues. V was clipped by 2 bases and J by 10 bases, with 9 bases between them. The CDR3 nucleotides read TGCGCCAGCAGCTTCGAGGGTGGAAAACTGTTTTTT. It yields the protein CASSFEGGKLFF.

CDR3 protein: CASSLTGSSSGELFF. CDR3 DNA: TGTGCCAGCAGCTTGACAGGGTCCTCCAGCGGGGAGCTGTTTTTT. The chain recombines TRBV7-3 with TRBJ2-2; 7 bases map to TRBD1. The V gene's germline CDR1 is SGHTA and CDR2 FQGTGA. The CDR3 consists of 15 residues. Trimming cost V 3 bases and J 7 bases; bases outside gene matches: 8.

The chain carries TRBV5-6 and TRBJ2-3; 7 bases are a match to TRBD2. The CDR3 loop spans 18 amino acids. Per the germline V gene, CDR1 is SGHDT and CDR2 is YYEEEE. The V gene end was trimmed by 2 bases and the J gene end by 0 bases; junction bases not matched to a gene: 12. As DNA, the CDR3 is TGTGCCAGCAGCTTTCTTAAATCACGGACTAGAAGCACAGATACGCAGTATTTT. It specifies CASSFLKSRTRSTDTQYF.

This clone showed up just once. The chain carries TRBV19 and TRBJ1-5; D remains ambiguous. Trimming left V 1 base short and J 5 bases short, with 9 bases between. This CDR3 contains 14 residues. The germline V gene encodes CDR1 LNHDA and CDR2 SQIVND (reference sequence). Here the CDR3 DNA reads TGTGCCAGTAGTATAGGGGCGATAGATCAGCCCCAGCATTTT. It encodes CASSIGAIDQPQHF.

The J gene is TRBJ1-1, the V gene TRBV29-1, with unresolved D. The CDR3 sequence is 12 residues long. CDR1 is SQVTM and CDR2 is ANQGSEA in the germline V gene. V dropped 3 bases and J dropped 6 bases, with 11 bases sitting between them. This CDR3 reads CSVERQVAEAFF. The CDR3 bases are TGCAGCGTTGAGAGGCAGGTTGCTGAAGCTTTCTTT.

The chain combines TRBV5-1 with TRBJ2-4; D might be TRBD1 (6 bases). There are 14 residues in the CDR3. The V and J ends lost 4 bases and 2 bases respectively, with 10 bases between them. Germline V gives CDR1 SGHRS, CDR2 YFSETQ. In nucleotides, the CDR3 is TGCGCCAGCAGCCCGGGGACACCCAAAAACATTCAGTACTTC. This codes for CASSPGTPKNIQYF.

The gene calls are TRBV5-1 and TRBJ2-7, with D uncertain. CDR1 is SGHRS, CDR2 YFSETQ, per germline. V lost 4 bases and J 2 bases, leaving 7 bases between the germline ends. The CDR3 loop spans 12 amino acids. CDR3 sequence: CASSGETYEQYF. CDR3 nucleotides: TGCGCCAGCAGCGGGGAAACCTACGAGCAGTACTTC.

This clone is judged medium-sized. The genes are TRBV4-1 and TRBJ2-7, with TRBD2 matching over 8 bases. Germline V lookup: CDR1 MGHRA, CDR2 YSYEKL. The V gene end was trimmed by 0 bases and the J gene end by 0 bases; junction bases not matched to a gene: 1. CDR3 size: 15 residues. Here the CDR3 reads CASSQESGSSYEQYF. CDR3 bases: TGCGCCAGCAGCCAAGAGAGCGGGAGCTCCTACGAGCAGTACTTC.

The rearrangement uses TRBV5-4 and TRBJ2-7; perhaps TRBD1 as D (6 bases). This CDR3 comprises 14 residues. Germline V gene sequence: CDR1 SGHNT, CDR2 YYREEE (reference sequence). Trimming removed 0 bases from V and 4 bases from J, with 11 bases in between. Here the CDR3 DNA reads TGTGCCAGCAGCTTGGGAGCAGGGGAGTACGAGCAGTACTTC. It specifies CASSLGAGEYEQYF.

The rearrangement joins TRBV9 to TRBJ2-3; 7 nucleotides line up with TRBD1. With 0 bases clipped from V and 1 base from J, the junction kept 5 bases outside the gene matches. Germline-derived CDR1 and CDR2 are SGDLS and YYNGEE. The CDR3 runs to 16 residues. The CDR3 here is CASSVGQGVGTDTQYF. The CDR3 DNA reads TGTGCCAGCAGCGTAGGCCAGGGGGTAGGCACAGATACGCAGTATTTT.

The rearrangement uses TRBV4-1 and TRBJ1-4; no definite D call. V lost 1 base to trimming and J lost 4 bases, with 10 bases between them. The CDR3 length is 15 residues. Per germline, CDR1 MGHRA and CDR2 YSYEKL. The CDR3 DNA follows: TGCGCCAGCAGCCAAGGAGATGGATTTAATGAAAAACTGTTTTTT. It is translated as CASSQGDGFNEKLFF.

This clone was recorded only once. The CDR3 DNA follows: TGTGCCAGCAGCTTGCCAGGGCCAAAACAAGAGACCCAGTACTTC. It specifies CASSLPGPKQETQYF. This chain links TRBV5-6 with TRBJ2-5; tentative D call: TRBD1 (5 bases). The germline CDR1 and CDR2 sequences are SGHDT and YYEEEE. Between the trimmed V and J ends, which lost 1 base and 2 bases, there was a span of 12 bases. This CDR3 comprises 15 residues. Supplemented by reference TRBV5-6 and TRBJ2-5, the full variable domain reads DAGVTQSPTHLIKTRGQQVTLRCSPKSGHDTVSWYQQALGQGPQFIFQYYEEEERQRGNFPDRFSGHQFPNYSSELNVNALLLGDSALYLCASSLPGPKQETQYFGPGTRLLVL.

V and J are TRBV28 and TRBJ2-1; TRBD2 aligns across 14 bases. This CDR3 is built from 17 residues. V shed 4 bases and J 0 bases; nucleotides not matched to a gene: 2. Germline V lookup: CDR1 MDHEN, CDR2 SYDVKM. This chain's CDR3 is CASSSGTSGSSYNEQFF. DNA of the CDR3: TGTGCCAGCAGTTCAGGGACTAGCGGGAGCTCCTACAATGAGCAGTTCTTC.